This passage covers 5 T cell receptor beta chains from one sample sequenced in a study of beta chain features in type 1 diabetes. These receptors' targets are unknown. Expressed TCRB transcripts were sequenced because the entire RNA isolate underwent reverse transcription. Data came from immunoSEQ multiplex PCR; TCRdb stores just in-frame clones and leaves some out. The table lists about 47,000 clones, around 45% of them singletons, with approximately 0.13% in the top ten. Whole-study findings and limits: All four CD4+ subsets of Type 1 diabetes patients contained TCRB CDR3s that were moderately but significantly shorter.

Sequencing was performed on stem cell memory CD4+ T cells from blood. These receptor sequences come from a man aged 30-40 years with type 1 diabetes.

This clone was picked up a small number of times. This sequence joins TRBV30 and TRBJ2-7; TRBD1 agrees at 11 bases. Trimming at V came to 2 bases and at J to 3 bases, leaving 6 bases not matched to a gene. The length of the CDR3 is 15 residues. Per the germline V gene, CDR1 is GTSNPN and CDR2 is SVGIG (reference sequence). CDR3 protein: CAWSHLGTGGYEQYF. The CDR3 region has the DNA TGTGCCTGGAGTCATCTCGGGACAGGGGGCTACGAGCAGTACTTC.

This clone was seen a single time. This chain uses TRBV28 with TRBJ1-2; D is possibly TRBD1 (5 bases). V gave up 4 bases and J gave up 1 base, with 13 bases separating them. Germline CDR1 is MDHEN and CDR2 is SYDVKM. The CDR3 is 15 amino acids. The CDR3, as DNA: TGTGCCAGCAGTTCGCGGGGGGAGGGTAACTATGGCTACACCTTC. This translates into CASSSRGEGNYGYTF.

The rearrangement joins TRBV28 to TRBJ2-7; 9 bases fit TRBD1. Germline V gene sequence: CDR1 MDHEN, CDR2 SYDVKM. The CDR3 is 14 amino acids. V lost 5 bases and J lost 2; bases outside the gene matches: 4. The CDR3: CASSINRGPYEQYF. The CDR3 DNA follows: TGTGCCAGCAGTATTAACAGGGGGCCCTACGAGCAGTACTTC. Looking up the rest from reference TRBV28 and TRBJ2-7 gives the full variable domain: DVKVTQSSRYLVKRTGEKVFLECVQDMDHENMFWYRQDPGLGLRLIYFSYDVKMKEKGDIPEGYSVSREKKERFSLILESASTNQTSMYLCASSINRGPYEQYFGPGTRLTVT.

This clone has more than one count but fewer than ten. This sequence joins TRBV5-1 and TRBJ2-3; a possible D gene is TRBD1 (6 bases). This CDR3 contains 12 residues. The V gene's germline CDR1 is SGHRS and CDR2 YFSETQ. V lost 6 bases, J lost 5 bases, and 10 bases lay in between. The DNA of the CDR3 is TGCGCCAGCAAACAGGGTTTAGATACGCAGTATTTT. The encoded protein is CASKQGLDTQYF.

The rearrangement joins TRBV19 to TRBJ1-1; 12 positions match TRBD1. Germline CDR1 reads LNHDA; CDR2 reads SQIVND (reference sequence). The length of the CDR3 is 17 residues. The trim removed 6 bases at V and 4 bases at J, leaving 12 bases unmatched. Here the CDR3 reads CASRTGTGGDRRTEAFF. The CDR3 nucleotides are TGTGCCAGTAGGACCGGGACAGGGGGCGATCGGCGCACTGAAGCTTTCTTT.